What follows is one T cell receptor beta chain and its context. Its antigen remains unidentified. No clone much larger than this one lies a single base away; base qualities are absent. Libraries were prepared through the immunoSEQ multiplex PCR assay. In the authors' own workflow: A statistical classification framework was built for diagnosing cytomegalovirus status from the catalog of TCR beta chain sequences. TCRdb re-hosts the immuneACCESS table, in-frame sequences only. Its copies lack some clones; in the studies checked, an unresolved V gene accounts for under half of them, and the cause for the rest is not known. The V and J calls and clone size are taken from that table; D and trimming were inferred from the DNA. Counted in this sample were some 130,000 clones; roughly four fifths of them appeared once. Almost 1.5% of the sample is taken by the ten largest. This entry is derived from a study of cytomegalovirus exposure and HLA in healthy donors (dated by TCRdb to 2015 to 2018). Turning to the overall study: The 666 repertoires of the first cohort and the approximately 110 validation repertoires were produced on the same platform, according to a later analysis. The aim of the study was to test whether cataloging public T cell receptors could identify signatures of past pathogen exposure. Along with the roughly 670-subject first cohort, a separate validation cohort of over a hundred different subjects was used. High-throughput TCR immunosequencing, statistical association of individual TCRs with disease status, and machine learning were combined to predict cytomegalovirus infection status. What the authors observed across the whole study: The authors suggested that the approach could potentially be generalized to other disease states and immunological phenotypes. In a later analysis, TCRs clustered in the first cohort were found to also tend to co-occur in the roughly 110 validation repertoires, with around 94% of cluster scores above 0. A later analysis lacked HLA typing for the validation cohort, so it scored co-occurrence in that cohort across all 120 repertoires. In vitro tests confirmed that three of the cytomegalovirus-associated TCR beta chains recognize cytomegalovirus antigens. Most TCR sequences were observed very rarely across donors, whereas some public TCRs were present in many individuals. A total of 164 TCR beta chains were listed by the study as associated with cytomegalovirus. Cytomegalovirus status was reported to be diagnosed by the classifier with high specificity and sensitivity in both the original and validation cohorts.

The donors belonged to the validation cohort of around 120 subjects, which was separate from the 666-subject first cohort. The sequence was obtained from a woman aged 25 to 39 in good health and CMV-seronegative. Material for sequencing was PBMCs.

The CDR3 region has the sequence CASSPTPVGSSSYEQYF. The nucleotides are TGTGCCAGCTCACCTACCCCCGTAGGTTCTAGCTCCTACGAGCAGTACTTC. The V gene is TRBV18 and the J gene is TRBJ2-7; the D gene identity is not certain. The CDR3 sequence holds 17 residues, the cysteine and phenylalanine included. Only the CDR3 portion is preserved as DNA: 51 bases, with reading frame beginning at the first base. CDR1 KGHSH and CDR2 LQKENI are derived from the germline V gene. V is cut by 3 bases and J by 0 bases, and the space between the germline ends is 18 bases.